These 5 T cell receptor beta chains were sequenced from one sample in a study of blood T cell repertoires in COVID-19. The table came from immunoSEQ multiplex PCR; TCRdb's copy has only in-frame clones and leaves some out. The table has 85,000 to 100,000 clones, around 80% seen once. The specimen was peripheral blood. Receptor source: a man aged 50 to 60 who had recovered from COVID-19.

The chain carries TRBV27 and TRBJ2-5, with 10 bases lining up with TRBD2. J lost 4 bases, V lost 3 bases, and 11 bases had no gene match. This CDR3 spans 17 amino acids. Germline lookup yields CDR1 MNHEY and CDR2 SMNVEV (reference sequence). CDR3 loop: CASSFNWASGRGETQYF. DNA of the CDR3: TGTGCCAGCAGTTTTAATTGGGCTAGCGGGAGAGGAGAGACCCAGTACTTC.

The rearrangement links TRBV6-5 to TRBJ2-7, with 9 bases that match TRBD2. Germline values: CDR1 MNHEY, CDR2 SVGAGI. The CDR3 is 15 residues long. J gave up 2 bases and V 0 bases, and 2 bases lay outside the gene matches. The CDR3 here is CASSYSASGTYEQYF. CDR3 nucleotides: TGTGCCAGCAGTTACTCTGCTAGCGGGACCTACGAGCAGTACTTC.

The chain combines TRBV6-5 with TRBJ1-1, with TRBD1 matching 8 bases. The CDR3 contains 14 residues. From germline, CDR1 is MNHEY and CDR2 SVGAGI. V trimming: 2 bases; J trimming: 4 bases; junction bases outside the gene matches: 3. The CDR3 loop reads CASSYATGGTEAFF. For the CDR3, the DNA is TGTGCCAGCAGTTACGCAACAGGGGGCACTGAAGCTTTCTTT.

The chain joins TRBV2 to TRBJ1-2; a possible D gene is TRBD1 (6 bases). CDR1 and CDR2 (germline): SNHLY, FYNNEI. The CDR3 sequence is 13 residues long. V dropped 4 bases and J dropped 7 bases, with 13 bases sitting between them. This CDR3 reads CASSATGPPGYTF. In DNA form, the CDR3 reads TGTGCCAGCAGTGCGACAGGTCCTCCTGGCTACACCTTC. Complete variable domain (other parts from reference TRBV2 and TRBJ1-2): EPEVTQTPSHQVTQMGQEVILRCVPISNHLYFYWYRQILGQKVEFLVSFYNNEISEKSEIFDDQFSVERPDGSNFTLKIRSTKLEDSAMYFCASSATGPPGYTFGSGTRLTVV.

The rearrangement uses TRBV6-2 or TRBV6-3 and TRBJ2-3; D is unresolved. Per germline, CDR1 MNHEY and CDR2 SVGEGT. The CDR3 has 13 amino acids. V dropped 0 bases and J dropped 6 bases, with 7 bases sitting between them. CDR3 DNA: TGTGCCAGCAGTTACTCTCGGTCTGATACGCAGTATTTT. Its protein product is CASSYSRSDTQYF.